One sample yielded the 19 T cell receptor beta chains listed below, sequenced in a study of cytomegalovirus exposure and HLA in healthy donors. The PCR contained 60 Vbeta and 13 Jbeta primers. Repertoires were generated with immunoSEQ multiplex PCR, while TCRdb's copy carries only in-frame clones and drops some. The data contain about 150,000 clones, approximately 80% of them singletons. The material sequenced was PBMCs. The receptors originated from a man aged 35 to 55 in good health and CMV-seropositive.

In nucleotides, the CDR3 is TGTGCCAGCAGCGGGACACAAGTCGTGAACACCGGGGAGCTGTTTTTT. Its protein is CASSGTQVVNTGELFF. The genes are TRBV7-8 and TRBJ2-2, with D possibly TRBD1 on 6 matching bases. This CDR3 is 16 amino acids long. With 5 bases removed from V and 1 base from J, the gap between germline ends came to 14 bases. The germline V gene has CDR1 SGHVS and CDR2 FQNEAQ.

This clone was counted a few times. The CDR3 is CASSPLRGSYEQYF. DNA for the CDR3: TGTGCCAGCAGCCCCCTCCGGGGTTCCTACGAGCAGTACTTC. This rearrangement joins TRBV11-2 to TRBJ2-7; D is possibly TRBD2 (5 bases). The CDR3 covers 14 residues. The ends were cut back, 5 bases at V and 1 base at J, with 12 bases in the middle. Germline assignment: CDR1 SGHAT and CDR2 FQNNGV.

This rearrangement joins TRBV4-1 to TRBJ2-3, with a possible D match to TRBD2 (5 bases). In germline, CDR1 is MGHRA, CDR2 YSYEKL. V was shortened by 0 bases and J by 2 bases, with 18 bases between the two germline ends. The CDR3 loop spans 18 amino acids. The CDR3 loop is CASSQDVRRTGYTDTQYF. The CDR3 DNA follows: TGCGCCAGCAGCCAAGATGTACGGAGGACCGGCTACACAGATACGCAGTATTTT.

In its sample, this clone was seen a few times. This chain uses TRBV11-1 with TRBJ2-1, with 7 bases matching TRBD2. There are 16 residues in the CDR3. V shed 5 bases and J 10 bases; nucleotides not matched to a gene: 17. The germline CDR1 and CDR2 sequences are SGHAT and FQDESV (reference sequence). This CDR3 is CASSPKRGPQNGEQFF. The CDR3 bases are TGTGCCAGCAGCCCCAAGCGGGGACCACAGAATGGAGAGCAGTTCTTC.

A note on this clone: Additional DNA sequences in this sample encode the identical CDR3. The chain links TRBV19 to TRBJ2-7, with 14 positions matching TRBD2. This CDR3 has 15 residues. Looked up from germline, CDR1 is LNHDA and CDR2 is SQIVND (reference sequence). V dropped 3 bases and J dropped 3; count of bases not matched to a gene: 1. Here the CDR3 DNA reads TGTGCCAGTAGTATTGGGACTAGCGGGAGCTACGAGCAGTACTTC. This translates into CASSIGTSGSYEQYF.

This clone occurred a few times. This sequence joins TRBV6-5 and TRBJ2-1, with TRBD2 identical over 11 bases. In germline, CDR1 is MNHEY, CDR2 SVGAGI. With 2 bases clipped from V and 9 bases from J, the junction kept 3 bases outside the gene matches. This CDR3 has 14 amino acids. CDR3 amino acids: CASSYASGRSEQFF. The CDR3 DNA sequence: TGTGCCAGCAGTTACGCTAGCGGGAGGAGTGAGCAGTTCTTC.

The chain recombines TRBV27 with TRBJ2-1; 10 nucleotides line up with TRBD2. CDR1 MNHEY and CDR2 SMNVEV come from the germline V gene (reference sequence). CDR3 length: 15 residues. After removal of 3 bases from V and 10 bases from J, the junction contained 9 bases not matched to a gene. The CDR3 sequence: CASSLVASGGTEQFF. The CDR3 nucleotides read TGTGCCAGCAGTTTGGTGGCTAGCGGGGGAACCGAGCAGTTCTTC.

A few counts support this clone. CDR3 DNA: TGTGCCAGCAGCCCGGTAGCGGGGAGGCTTTTCGAGCAGTACTTC. It is translated as CASSPVAGRLFEQYF. This rearrangement joins TRBV27 to TRBJ2-7; TRBD2 matches at 8 bases. V gave up 6 bases and J gave up 6 bases; unmatched junction bases: 13. This CDR3 has 15 amino acids. Germline V gene sequence: CDR1 MNHEY, CDR2 SMNVEV (reference sequence).

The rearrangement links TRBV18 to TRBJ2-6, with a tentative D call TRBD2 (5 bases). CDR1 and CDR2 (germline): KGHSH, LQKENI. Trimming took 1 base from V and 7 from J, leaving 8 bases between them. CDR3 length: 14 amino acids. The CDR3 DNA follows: TGTGCCAGCTCACCACAGCGACTAGCCAACGTCCTGACTTTC. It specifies CASSPQRLANVLTF.

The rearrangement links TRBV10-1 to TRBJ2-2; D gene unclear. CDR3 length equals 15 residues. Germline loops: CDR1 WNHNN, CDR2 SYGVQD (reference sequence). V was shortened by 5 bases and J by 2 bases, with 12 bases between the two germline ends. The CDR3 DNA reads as TGCGCCAGCAGTAGCGTGGATGGAAACACCGGGGAGCTGTTTTTT. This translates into CASSSVDGNTGELFF.

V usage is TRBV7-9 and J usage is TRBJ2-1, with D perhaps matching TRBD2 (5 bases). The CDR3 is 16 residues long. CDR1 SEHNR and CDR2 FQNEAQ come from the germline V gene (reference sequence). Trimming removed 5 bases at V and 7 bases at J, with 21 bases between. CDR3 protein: CASSPRAQVTGNEQFF. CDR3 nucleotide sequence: TGTGCCAGCAGCCCTAGGGCGCAGGTCACGGGGAATGAGCAGTTCTTC. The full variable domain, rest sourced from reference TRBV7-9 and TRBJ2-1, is DTGVSQNPRHKITKRGQNVTFRCDPISEHNRLYWYRQTLGQGPEFLTYFQNEAQLEKSRLLSDRFSAERPKGSFSTLEIQRTEQGDSAMYLCASSPRAQVTGNEQFFGPGTRLTVL.

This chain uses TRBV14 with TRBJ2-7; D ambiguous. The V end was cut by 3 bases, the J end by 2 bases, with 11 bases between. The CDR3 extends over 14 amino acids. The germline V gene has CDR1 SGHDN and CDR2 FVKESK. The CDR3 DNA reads TGTGCCAGCAGCCACGGAGTATTGGCCTACGAGCAGTACTTC. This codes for CASSHGVLAYEQYF.

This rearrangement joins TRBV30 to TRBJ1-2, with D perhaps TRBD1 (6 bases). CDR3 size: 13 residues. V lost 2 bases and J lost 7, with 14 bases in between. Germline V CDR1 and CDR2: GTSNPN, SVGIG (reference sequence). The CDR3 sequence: CAWSRGALTGYTF. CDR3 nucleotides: TGTGCCTGGAGTCGGGGGGCGCTTACTGGCTACACCTTC.

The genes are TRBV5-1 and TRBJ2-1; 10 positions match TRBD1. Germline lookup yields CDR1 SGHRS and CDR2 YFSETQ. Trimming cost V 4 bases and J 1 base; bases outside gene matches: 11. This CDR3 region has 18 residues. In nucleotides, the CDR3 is TGCGCCAGCAGCGACGGGACAGGGGCGTGGAGGTCCTACAATGAGCAGTTCTTC. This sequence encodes CASSDGTGAWRSYNEQFF.

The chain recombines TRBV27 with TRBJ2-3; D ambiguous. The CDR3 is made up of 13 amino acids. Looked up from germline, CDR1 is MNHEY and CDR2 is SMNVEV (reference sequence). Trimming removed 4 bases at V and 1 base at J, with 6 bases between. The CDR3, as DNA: TGTGCCAGCAGTTCCAGCGGCACAGATACGCAGTATTTT. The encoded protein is CASSSSGTDTQYF.

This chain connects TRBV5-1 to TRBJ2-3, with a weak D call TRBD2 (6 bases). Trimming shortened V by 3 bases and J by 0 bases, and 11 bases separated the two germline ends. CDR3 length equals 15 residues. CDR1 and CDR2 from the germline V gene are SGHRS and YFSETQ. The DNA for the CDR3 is TGCGCCAGCAGCTCCGCTAGCGCCAGCACAGATACGCAGTATTTT. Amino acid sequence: CASSSASASTDTQYF.

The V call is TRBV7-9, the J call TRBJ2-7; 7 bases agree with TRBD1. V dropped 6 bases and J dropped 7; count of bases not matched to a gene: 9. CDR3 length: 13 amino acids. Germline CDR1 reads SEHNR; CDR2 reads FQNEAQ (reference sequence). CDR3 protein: CASSQQGLGEQYF. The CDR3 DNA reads TGTGCCAGCAGTCAACAGGGGCTGGGGGAGCAGTACTTC.

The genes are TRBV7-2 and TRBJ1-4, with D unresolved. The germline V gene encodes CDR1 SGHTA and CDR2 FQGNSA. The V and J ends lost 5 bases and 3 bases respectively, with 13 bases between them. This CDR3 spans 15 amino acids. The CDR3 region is CASSRRRSSNEKLFF. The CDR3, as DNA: TGTGCCAGCAGCCGGCGGAGGTCCTCTAATGAAAAACTGTTTTTT.

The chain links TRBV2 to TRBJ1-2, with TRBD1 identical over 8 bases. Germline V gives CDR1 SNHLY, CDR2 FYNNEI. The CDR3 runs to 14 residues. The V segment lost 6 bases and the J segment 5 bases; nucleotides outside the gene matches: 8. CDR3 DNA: TGTGCCAGCAGAGGGACCGGGACAGGATATGGCTACACCTTC. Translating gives CASRGTGTGYGYTF.